This entry lists 24 T cell receptor beta chains sequenced from one sample in a study of blood T cells in healthy people across ages. The authors ran a second PCR of roughly 7 to 11 cycles using a sample-barcoded 5' primer and a J-beta primer mix. Each CDR3 protein is one row after TCRdb ran MiXCR on the 5' RACE reads. Here the sample spans around 1.1 million distinct CDR3 sequences, roughly two fifths being singletons. Source material: blood. Every receptor here comes from a man between 18 and 29 years old in good health.

V is TRBV4-1 and J is TRBJ1-1; D gene unclear. The ends were cut back, 2 bases at V and 2 bases at J, with 9 bases in the middle. The CDR3 loop spans 14 amino acids. The germline V gene encodes CDR1 MGHRA and CDR2 YSYEKL. The CDR3 loop is CASSQLNQNTEAFF. The CDR3 nucleotides are TGCGCCAGCAGCCAACTGAATCAAAACACTGAAGCTTTCTTT.

This clonotype was detected a few times. The V and J genes are TRBV20-1 and TRBJ1-1, with 8 bases fitting TRBD1. The CDR3 is 15 residues long. J lost 6 bases, V lost 0 bases, and 9 bases had no gene match. CDR1 is DFQATT and CDR2 is SNEGSKA in the germline V gene (reference sequence). The CDR3 DNA follows: TGCAGTGCTAGAGACCTGGACAGGGCAGAGGCTGAAGCTTTCTTT. Protein sequence: CSARDLDRAEAEAFF.

The genes are TRBV21-1 and TRBJ1-2; whether TRBD1, the table's D call, matches the DNA was not checked. TRBV21-1 is described as a pseudogene. This CDR3 comprises 17 residues. CDR3 bases: TGTGCCAGCAGCAAAGAAGAGGGACAGGGAGATTTCTATGGCTACACCTTC. Amino acids: CASSKEEGQGDFYGYTF.

This clonotype has ten or more counts. One junction end disagrees with the germline gene, perhaps due to a read error. This CDR3 reads CASSLNSQGTQYF. The DNA for the CDR3 is TGTGCCAGCAGCTTAAACAGTCAAGGGACCCAGTACTTC. The chain combines TRBV7-3 with TRBJ2-5; no reliable D call. CDR1 is SGHTA, CDR2 FQGTGA, per germline. This CDR3 comprises 13 residues.

This chain joins TRBV12-3 or TRBV12-4 and TRBJ1-5, with a tentative D call TRBD1 (5 bases). The ends were cut back, 4 bases at V and 2 bases at J, with 9 bases in the middle. The length of the CDR3 is 14 residues. CDR3 bases: TGTGCCAGCAGTTGGACAAGGGGCAATCAGCCCCAGCATTTT. Protein sequence: CASSWTRGNQPQHF.

Turning to this clonotype: One end of the junction varies from germline; a read error may be responsible. This chain links TRBV7-2 with TRBJ2-1; D not certain. CDR1 and CDR2 from the germline V gene are SGHTA and FQGNSA. The CDR3 has 15 amino acids. The CDR3 DNA follows: TGTGCCGGCAGCTTAGACCGGGCCTCTTACAATGAGCAGTTCTTC. Its protein is CAGSLDRASYNEQFF. The variable domain in full, completed from reference TRBV7-2 and TRBJ2-1, reads GAGVSQSPSNKVTEKGKDVELRCDPISGHTALYWYRQSLGQGLEFLIYFQGNSAPDKSGLPSDRFSAERTGGSVSTLTIQRTQQEDSAVYLCAGSLDRASYNEQFFGPGTRLTVL.

J is TRBJ2-1 and V is TRBV20-1; 14 bases match TRBD2. This CDR3 has 15 residues. From germline, CDR1 is DFQATT and CDR2 SNEGSKA (reference sequence). V trimming: 5 bases; J trimming: 7 bases; junction bases outside the gene matches: 7. CDR3 residues: CSADGLAGGGNEQFF. The CDR3 nucleotides are TGCAGTGCTGACGGACTAGCGGGGGGTGGGAATGAGCAGTTCTTC.

This clonotype appeared a few times. In DNA form, the CDR3 reads TGTGCCAGCCGTCCGAGTCCGAACAAAGGCTACACCTTC. Protein sequence: CASRPSPNKGYTF. The V gene is TRBV6-5, the J gene TRBJ1-2; no clear D gene. The CDR3 covers 13 residues. The V gene's germline CDR1 is MNHEY and CDR2 SVGAGI. Deletions cut 8 bases from V and 8 bases from J, with 18 bases between.

This clonotype was observed a handful of times. V gene TRBV6-5 combines with J gene TRBJ1-2, with a weak D call TRBD1 (6 bases). V lost 6 bases to trimming and J lost 4 bases, with 15 bases between them. The germline gives CDR1 MNHEY, CDR2 SVGAGI. This CDR3 has 14 amino acids. The chain's CDR3 is CASSYVQGRYGYTF. The CDR3 nucleotides read TGTGCCAGCAGCTATGTACAGGGCCGCTATGGCTACACCTTC.

This clonotype appeared a few times. This chain's CDR3 is CSARRGGNGETQYF. As DNA, the CDR3 is TGCAGTGCTAGACGCGGGGGGAATGGTGAGACCCAGTACTTC. The chain combines TRBV20-1 with TRBJ2-5; 8 bases are a match to TRBD2. The CDR3 consists of 14 residues. Trimming cost V 2 bases and J 5 bases; bases outside gene matches: 7. From germline, CDR1 is DFQATT and CDR2 SNEGSKA (reference sequence).

The CDR3 loop reads CASSANDPPYSNQPQHF. The CDR3 coding sequence is TGTGCCAGCAGCGCGAATGACCCACCCTATAGCAATCAGCCCCAGCATTTT. The chain combines TRBV7-9 with TRBJ1-5; D gene unclear. Trimming left V 5 bases short and J 0 bases short, with 17 bases between. The CDR3 is made up of 17 amino acids. The germline CDR1 and CDR2 sequences are SEHNR and FQNEAQ (reference sequence).

This clonotype was observed a few times. The chain employs TRBV9 and TRBJ1-6; D is unresolved. CDR1 and CDR2 (germline): SGDLS, YYNGEE. V was clipped by 3 bases and J by 8 bases, with 12 bases between them. This CDR3 has 14 residues. Here the CDR3 reads CASSESGPYSPLHF. The CDR3 region has the DNA TGTGCCAGCAGCGAGTCGGGCCCCTATTCACCCCTCCACTTT.

The chain joins TRBV7-2 to TRBJ2-7; TRBD2 agrees at 10 bases. The V gene's germline CDR1 is SGHTA and CDR2 FQGNSA. Losses at the gene ends were 5 bases for V and 5 bases for J; bases not matched to a gene: 9. The CDR3 runs 15 residues. This CDR3 is CASSQILAGRNEQYF. CDR3 DNA: TGTGCCAGCAGCCAAATACTAGCGGGGAGGAACGAGCAGTACTTC.

The V and J genes are TRBV20-1 and TRBJ1-2; tentatively, D is TRBD1 (6 bases). The CDR3 loop spans 14 amino acids. V dropped 4 bases and J dropped 8 bases, with 20 bases sitting between them. The germline gives CDR1 DFQATT, CDR2 SNEGSKA (reference sequence). CDR3: CSATLGHGEGGYTF. The DNA of the CDR3 is TGCAGTGCTACCCTGGGACACGGCGAAGGAGGCTACACCTTC.

This clonotype appeared a few times. The chain carries TRBV7-2 and TRBJ1-2, with a tentative D call TRBD1 (6 bases). This CDR3 region has 13 residues. Deletions cut 1 base from V and 11 bases from J, with 14 bases between. CDR1 and CDR2 (germline): SGHTA, FQGNSA. Written as DNA, the CDR3 is TGTGCCAGCAGCTTAGGGACAGCGCTAAAGTACACCTTC. Protein: CASSLGTALKYTF.

The chain uses TRBV7-8 and TRBJ1-2; TRBD1 agrees at 10 bases. Germline V gene lookup returns CDR1 SGHVS and CDR2 FQNEAQ. This CDR3 spans 16 amino acids. With V trimmed by 4 bases and J by 3 bases, 8 bases remained unmatched. The CDR3 spells CASSSATGGSDYGYTF. The DNA for the CDR3 is TGTGCCAGCAGCTCCGCGACAGGGGGCTCGGACTATGGCTACACCTTC.

CDR3 in DNA: TGCAGTGCTAGAAAAGACGGGGGAAATTCACCCCTCCACTTT. Residues: CSARKDGGNSPLHF. The chain joins TRBV20-1 to TRBJ1-6; a weak D match, TRBD1 (5 bases). V was pared by 2 bases and J by 7 bases, with 12 bases between. This CDR3 contains 14 residues. Germline V gene data show CDR1 as DFQATT and CDR2 as SNEGSKA (reference sequence).

The chain uses TRBV6-2 or TRBV6-3 and TRBJ2-1, with D unresolved. The germline V gene encodes CDR1 MNHEY and CDR2 SVGEGT. Between the trimmed V and J ends, which lost 5 bases and 1 base, there was a span of 6 bases. The CDR3 contains 13 residues. The CDR3 DNA reads as TGTGCCAGCAGTACAGTATCCTACAATGAGCAGTTCTTC. Amino acid sequence: CASSTVSYNEQFF.

This clonotype was counted at least ten times. The rearrangement links TRBV7-2 to TRBJ2-1; 9 bases fit TRBD2. CDR3 length equals 15 residues. V trimming: 7 bases; J trimming: 8 bases; junction bases outside the gene matches: 12. Germline CDR1 is SGHTA and CDR2 is FQGNSA. CDR3 nucleotides: TGTGCCAGCAACAAAGGGACTAGCAGGCCCCATGAGCAGTTCTTC. This encodes CASNKGTSRPHEQFF. The entire variable domain, with the rest obtained from reference TRBV7-2 and TRBJ2-1, is as follows: GAGVSQSPSNKVTEKGKDVELRCDPISGHTALYWYRQSLGQGLEFLIYFQGNSAPDKSGLPSDRFSAERTGGSVSTLTIQRTQQEDSAVYLCASNKGTSRPHEQFFGPGTRLTVL.

The rearrangement joins TRBV2 to TRBJ2-5, with D possibly matching TRBD2 (6 bases). Germline CDR1 reads SNHLY; CDR2 reads FYNNEI. V was cut by 4 bases and J by 5 bases, with 17 bases left in between. CDR3 length: 15 residues. The CDR3 DNA reads TGTGCCAGCAGTGTTGTAGGGACTCCCGTGGAGACCCAGTACTTC. The encoded protein is CASSVVGTPVETQYF.

The chain carries TRBV4-1 and TRBJ1-3; the match to TRBD1 covers 8 bases. The CDR3 is made up of 17 amino acids. Looked up from germline, CDR1 is MGHRA and CDR2 is YSYEKL. V trimming: 2 bases; J trimming: 3 bases; junction bases outside the gene matches: 9. CDR3 coding DNA: TGCGCCAGCAGCCAACCAGACAGGGGTATTTTTGGAAACACCATATATTTT. Protein product: CASSQPDRGIFGNTIYF.

This clonotype was detected a few times. The chain employs TRBV10-3 and TRBJ1-5; tentative D call: TRBD1 (6 bases). The V end was cut by 0 bases, the J end by 6 bases, with 9 bases between. CDR1 and CDR2 from the germline V gene are ENHRY and SYGVKD. The length of the CDR3 is 14 residues. The CDR3 region has the DNA TGTGCCATCAGTGAGTCAGGGGGAATTCAGCCCCAGCATTTT. This codes for CAISESGGIQPQHF.

The chain combines TRBV20-1 with TRBJ1-2; D call uncertain. CDR3 length: 12 amino acids. V was cut by 4 bases and J by 2 bases, with 8 bases left in between. Germline V CDR1 and CDR2: DFQATT, SNEGSKA (reference sequence). CDR3 residues: CSAMTENYGYTF. The CDR3 region has the DNA TGCAGTGCTATGACCGAGAACTATGGCTACACCTTC.

This chain uses TRBV6-2 or TRBV6-3 with TRBJ1-5; perhaps TRBD1 as D (6 bases). Germline CDR1 and CDR2: MNHEY and SVGEGT. The CDR3 has 18 residues. V gave up 2 bases and J gave up 0 bases, with 17 bases separating them. CDR3 in DNA: TGTGCCAGCAGTTACGAAACGGAACAGGGACCTAGCAATCAGCCCCAGCATTTT. Its protein product is CASSYETEQGPSNQPQHF.